This entry describes one T cell receptor beta chain. The source of the sample is a study of CD8 T cells in Susac syndrome. Reverse transcription of roughly 0.45 to 1 ug RNA used random hexamers. immunoSEQ multiplex PCR amplified TCR beta CDR3 across 54 Vbeta, 13 Jbeta. TCRdb itself ran the immunoSEQ multiplex PCR reads through MiXCR, one entry per CDR3 protein. The sample comprises some 90,000 distinct CDR3 sequences, over 85% of which are singletons, and around 0.3% rests with the top ten. The authors negatively isolated CD8+ and CD4+ T cells and FACS-enriched TEMRA cells. Trimming shortened V by 0 bases and J by 14 bases, and 11 bases separated the two germline ends. The germline V gene encodes CDR1 MNHNY and CDR2 SVGAGI (reference sequence). The CDR3 totals 13 residues.

The chain has TRBV6-6 and TRBJ1-6, with a possible D match to TRBD1 (5 bases). The source material was CD8+ T cells from PBMCs. The sequence derives from a human donor in good health. The CDR3 is CASSYSPTGALHF. In DNA form, the CDR3 reads TGTGCCAGCAGTTACTCGCCAACAGGCGCCCTCCACTTT.